Listed here are 6 T cell receptor beta chains from one sample, sequenced in a study of T cell repertoires in cytomegalovirus infection. Antigens for these TCRs are unknown. One entry per CDR3 protein, called by TCRdb with MiXCR from the reads. Seen here are fewer than 900,000 distinct CDR3 sequences, 25% to 35% observed once, and the top ten hold roughly 14%. Here the sequenced sample was cultured CD8+ T cells from PBMCs, taken from culture after CMV antigen stimulation. Receptors were obtained from a human donor in good health (CMV status not recorded). Some clones in this sample may be carry-over from other donors' samples.

This clonotype was recorded a few times. The chain links TRBV4-2 to TRBJ1-2; weak D call: TRBD1 (5 bases). CDR1 is LGHNA, CDR2 YNFKEQ, per germline. This CDR3 contains 14 residues. The germline V and J ends were trimmed by 4 bases and 3 bases, with 12 bases remaining between them. The CDR3, as DNA: TGTGCCAGCAGCCCGCTCGGGGACGACTATGGCTACACCTTC. Protein: CASSPLGDDYGYTF.

J is TRBJ1-6 and V is TRBV5-8, with TRBD1 matching 9 bases. V dropped 2 bases and J dropped 6; count of bases not matched to a gene: 6. Germline V lookup: CDR1 SGHTS, CDR2 YDEGEE. The CDR3 loop spans 16 amino acids. DNA for the CDR3: TGTGCCAGCAGCTTCCTCGGGACAGGGACTAATTCACCCCTCCACTTT. Translating it yields CASSFLGTGTNSPLHF.

This rearrangement joins TRBV20-1 to TRBJ2-5; 10 positions agree with TRBD1. The CDR3 covers 16 residues. Trimming removed 4 bases from V and 5 bases from J; junction bases left unmatched: 13. Per the germline V gene, CDR1 is DFQATT and CDR2 is SNEGSKA (reference sequence). CDR3 loop: CSANLPRDRGPETQYF. The CDR3, as DNA: TGCAGTGCTAATTTACCCCGGGACAGGGGCCCGGAGACCCAGTACTTC.

The gene calls are TRBV29-1 and TRBJ1-1; tentatively, D is TRBD1 (5 bases). The germline CDR1 and CDR2 sequences are SQVTM and ANQGSEA. This CDR3 contains 13 residues. Trimming removed 4 bases from V and 1 base from J, with 10 bases in between. In nucleotides, the CDR3 is TGCAGCGTTGCCGAGGGGCAGAACACTGAAGCTTTCTTT. Translating gives CSVAEGQNTEAFF.

The chain combines TRBV12-3 or TRBV12-4 with TRBJ1-1; D is uncertain. V dropped 7 bases and J dropped 5 bases, with 11 bases sitting between them. This CDR3 contains 12 residues. CDR3 loop: CASTPGRTEAFF. CDR3 DNA sequence: TGTGCCAGCACCCCTGGGAGAACTGAAGCTTTCTTT.

This clonotype has a handful of counts. V usage is TRBV11-1 and J usage is TRBJ2-5; 12 positions match TRBD2. Per the germline V gene, CDR1 is SGHAT and CDR2 is FQDESV (reference sequence). The CDR3 is 14 amino acids. Trimming cost V 4 bases and J 4 bases; bases outside gene matches: 1. CDR3 in amino acids: CASSSGLAGETQYF. The DNA of the CDR3 is TGTGCCAGCAGCTCGGGACTAGCGGGAGAGACCCAGTACTTC.